The 21 T cell receptor beta chains listed next were all sequenced from one sample in a study of T cells of healthy individuals. TCRdb itself ran the 5' RACE reads through MiXCR, one entry per CDR3 protein. This sample has 65,000 to 90,000 distinct CDR3 sequences, with approximately 4.7% found just once. These receptors originate from a female donor in good health.

A few counts support this clonotype. The chain combines TRBV6-2 or TRBV6-3 with TRBJ2-1; 9 bases fit TRBD2. Germline CDR1 and CDR2: MNHEY and SVGEGT. This CDR3 has 14 residues. V was clipped by 6 bases and J by 7 bases; unmatched bases: 7. For the CDR3, the DNA is TGTGCCAGCAGATATAGCGGGAGAGGGAATGAGCAGTTCTTC. Its protein product is CASRYSGRGNEQFF.

In this sample, this clonotype turned up many times. The chain is built from TRBV3-1 and TRBJ2-5; the match to TRBD1 covers 8 bases. Per the germline V gene, CDR1 is LGHDT and CDR2 is YNNKEL (reference sequence). Trimming at V came to 4 bases and at J to 3 bases, leaving 16 bases not matched to a gene. The CDR3 spans 18 residues. In DNA form, the CDR3 reads TGTGCCAGCAGCCGCAGCTCCCGGGACAGGATTAGGAAAGAGACCCAGTACTTC. Its protein is CASSRSSRDRIRKETQYF.

This clonotype was detected ten times or more. The CDR3 spells CAINAGGNYEQYF. CDR3 coding DNA: TGTGCCATCAACGCGGGAGGGAACTACGAGCAGTACTTC. The chain uses TRBV10-3 and TRBJ2-7; the match to TRBD2 covers 9 bases. After removal of 7 bases from V and 3 bases from J, the junction contained 4 bases not matched to a gene. Germline CDR1 is ENHRY and CDR2 is SYGVKD. The CDR3 has 13 amino acids.

At least ten counts were recorded for this clonotype. This rearrangement joins TRBV6-5 to TRBJ2-5; D might be TRBD1 (5 bases). The CDR3 sequence is 15 residues long. Trimming pared 6 bases from V and 2 bases from J, leaving 16 bases between. Per germline, CDR1 MNHEY and CDR2 SVGAGI. CDR3 protein: CASSPSTAIQETQYF. The DNA of the CDR3 is TGTGCCAGCAGCCCATCGACAGCAATACAAGAGACCCAGTACTTC.

The chain employs TRBV7-2 and TRBJ2-1; 7 bases are shared with TRBD2. The V and J ends lost 5 bases and 10 bases, in that order; junction bases with no gene match: 2. The CDR3 covers 11 residues. Germline lookup yields CDR1 SGHTA and CDR2 FQGNSA. The CDR3 bases are TGTGCCAGCAGCGTGGGGGGGGAGCAGTTCTTC. Amino acid sequence: CASSVGGEQFF.

The table lists this clonotype with many counts. This sequence joins TRBV6-2 or TRBV6-3 and TRBJ2-1; 8 nucleotides line up with TRBD1. Germline V gives CDR1 MNHEY, CDR2 SVGEGT. The V gene end was trimmed by 2 bases and the J gene end by 7 bases; junction bases not matched to a gene: 25. The CDR3 has 21 amino acids. DNA of the CDR3: TGTGCCAGCAGTTACCCAGGTTACTGGCAGGGGGCAGAAAACCTTGCTAATGAGCAGTTCTTC. Translating gives CASSYPGYWQGAENLANEQFF.

This clonotype showed up just a few times. J is TRBJ1-5 and V is TRBV6-2 or TRBV6-3, with D perhaps matching TRBD1 (5 bases). Germline CDR1 MNHEY, CDR2 SVGEGT. Trimming shortened V by 7 bases and J by 2 bases, and 15 bases separated the two germline ends. The CDR3 loop spans 15 amino acids. CDR3 protein: CASIDRAGGNQPQHF. The CDR3 coding sequence is TGTGCCAGCATCGACCGGGCGGGGGGCAATCAGCCCCAGCATTTT.

Ten or more counts support this clonotype. The chain employs TRBV4-2 and TRBJ1-1; possibly TRBD1 for D (5 bases). Between the trimmed V and J ends, which lost 1 base and 1 base, there was a span of 10 bases. CDR1 is LGHNA and CDR2 is YNFKEQ in the germline V gene. The CDR3 consists of 15 residues. The CDR3 is CASSQVARENTEAFF. The CDR3 DNA reads TGTGCCAGCAGCCAAGTGGCCAGGGAGAACACTGAAGCTTTCTTT.

The rearrangement joins TRBV28 to TRBJ2-5; D tentatively fits TRBD1 or TRBD2 (5 bases each). The CDR3 consists of 14 residues. Per the germline V gene, CDR1 is MDHEN and CDR2 is SYDVKM. Trimming left V 7 bases short and J 5 bases short, with 17 bases between. The CDR3 region is CASTLGPTGETQYF. The CDR3 nucleotides are TGTGCCAGCACCCTGGGACCGACGGGGGAGACCCAGTACTTC.

This clonotype was detected ten times or more. The V gene is TRBV29-1, the J gene TRBJ2-5, with D tentatively TRBD1 (5 bases). The V and J ends lost 5 bases and 5 bases respectively, with 9 bases between them. Per the germline V gene, CDR1 is SQVTM and CDR2 is ANQGSEA. The CDR3 consists of 11 residues. CDR3 region: CSVSQGETQYF. CDR3 in DNA: TGCAGCGTTTCGCAGGGTGAGACCCAGTACTTC.

This clonotype was found many times. This rearrangement joins TRBV12-3 or TRBV12-4 to TRBJ1-2, with D possibly being TRBD1 (5 bases). V lost 6 bases and J 1 base, leaving 6 bases between the germline ends. CDR3 size: 12 residues. CDR3 protein: CASSQGNYGYTF. CDR3 bases: TGTGCCAGCAGCCAGGGTAACTATGGCTACACCTTC.

There are a few counts of this clonotype. The chain is built from TRBV19 and TRBJ2-7, with D perhaps matching TRBD2 (6 bases). Trimming shortened V by 8 bases and J by 7 bases, and 27 bases separated the two germline ends. CDR1 and CDR2 (germline): LNHDA, SQIVND (reference sequence). This CDR3 has 16 residues. CDR3 bases: TGTGCCAGTGGACGGTATTGGGGAGGCAGCCTTGAAGAGCAGTACTTC. As protein: CASGRYWGGSLEEQYF.

The chain joins TRBV19 to TRBJ1-1, with D possibly being TRBD1 (6 bases). Germline CDR1 LNHDA, CDR2 SQIVND (reference sequence). Trimming stripped 7 bases from V and 4 bases from J, with 16 bases between. The CDR3 consists of 14 residues. The CDR3 region has the DNA TGTGCCAGTAAAAAACAGGGTAGCAGCACTGAAGCTTTCTTT. Encoded protein: CASKKQGSSTEAFF.

In this sample, this clonotype turned up a few times. The chain recombines TRBV12-3 or TRBV12-4 with TRBJ2-1, with TRBD1 identical over 8 bases. CDR3 size: 15 residues. J gave up 6 bases and V 5 bases, and 9 bases lay outside the gene matches. CDR3 residues: CASSTPRQGRNEQFF. The CDR3 nucleotides read TGTGCCAGCAGTACCCCCCGACAGGGGCGCAATGAGCAGTTCTTC.

This clonotype was picked up many times. The CDR3 bases are TGTGCCAGCAGTTTTGGCGTGGGACTAGCGGGTCCCTCCTACAATGAGCAGTTCTTC. Its translation: CASSFGVGLAGPSYNEQFF. The chain couples TRBV28 to TRBJ2-1; 12 bases line up with TRBD2. Germline V gene sequence: CDR1 MDHEN, CDR2 SYDVKM. The CDR3 has 19 amino acids. The ends lost 3 bases at V and 0 bases at J; junction bases unmatched: 9. Using reference TRBV28 and TRBJ2-1 for the parts outside the CDR3, the full variable domain is DVKVTQSSRYLVKRTGEKVFLECVQDMDHENMFWYRQDPGLGLRLIYFSYDVKMKEKGDIPEGYSVSREKKERFSLILESASTNQTSMYLCASSFGVGLAGPSYNEQFFGPGTRLTVL.

This clonotype was detected many times. The gene calls are TRBV2 and TRBJ1-1, with 7 bases aligning to TRBD1. The length of the CDR3 is 12 residues. Germline trimming cut 10 bases from V and 3 bases from J; bases unmatched to any gene: 5. From germline, CDR1 is SNHLY and CDR2 FYNNEI. The CDR3 is CAILQGDTEAFF. CDR3 in DNA: TGTGCCATCCTCCAGGGGGACACTGAAGCTTTCTTT.

This clonotype was seen ten or more times. The rearrangement links TRBV10-3 to TRBJ2-7; weak D call: TRBD2 (6 bases). Trimming cost V 2 bases and J 1 base, with 15 bases left between them. Germline CDR1 reads ENHRY; CDR2 reads SYGVKD. The CDR3 is made up of 16 amino acids. CDR3 residues: CAISEQEGLISYEQYF. CDR3 DNA sequence: TGTGCCATCAGTGAGCAAGAGGGACTCATTTCCTACGAGCAGTACTTC.

This clonotype occurred many times. V and J are TRBV6-5 and TRBJ1-2; D is uncertain. The CDR3 extends over 13 amino acids. Germline CDR1 reads MNHEY; CDR2 reads SVGAGI. Between the trimmed V and J ends, which lost 5 bases and 7 bases, there was a span of 14 bases. DNA of the CDR3: TGTGCCAGCAGTCACCAAGCGACGACTGGCTACACCTTC. It is translated as CASSHQATTGYTF.

In its sample, this clonotype was seen many times. The rearrangement links TRBV19 to TRBJ2-6, with D perhaps TRBD1 or TRBD2 (5 bases each). CDR1 is LNHDA, CDR2 SQIVND, per germline (reference sequence). V was clipped by 6 bases and J by 0 bases, with 9 bases between them. The CDR3 contains 15 residues. The CDR3 DNA follows: TGTGCCAGTAGAATCGGGGCCTCTGGGGCCAACGTCCTGACTTTC. It encodes CASRIGASGANVLTF.

The chain combines TRBV4-2 with TRBJ1-1; the match to TRBD1 covers 9 bases. Germline V gene lookup returns CDR1 LGHNA and CDR2 YNFKEQ. The CDR3 runs 17 residues. V gave up 0 bases and J gave up 1 base; unmatched junction bases: 6. The CDR3 region is CASSQDPPGQGNTEAFF. CDR3 coding DNA: TGTGCCAGCAGCCAAGATCCCCCGGGACAGGGGAACACTGAAGCTTTCTTT.

The chain is built from TRBV29-1 and TRBJ2-7; D may be TRBD1 (6 bases). The CDR3 runs 14 residues. V lost 4 bases, J lost 3 bases, and 16 bases lay in between. Germline V gene data show CDR1 as SQVTM and CDR2 as ANQGSEA. The CDR3 reads CSVVPEGTIYEQYF. For the CDR3, the DNA is TGCAGCGTTGTCCCTGAAGGGACAATCTACGAGCAGTACTTC.